This T cell receptor (beta chain) was retrieved from a study of T cell repertoires in cytomegalovirus infection. The wider study: CMV epitopes used comprised recently identified HLA-C-restricted ones and well-studied HLA-B-restricted ones. Carrying CMV and the relevant HLA type showed in public TCR beta signatures. Study-wide points: In two of eight donors, the top clonotype was HLA-C-restricted CMV-specific.

TCRdb used MiXCR to reprocess the reads, holding one entry per CDR3 protein. The profile shows approximately 70,000 distinct CDR3 sequences, 20% of them singletons. This clonotype was seen many times. Its specificity is not known. The source was CD8+ T cells from cultured PBMCs, collected from culture after CMV antigen stimulation. The clonotype originates from a human donor in good health (CMV status not recorded). Some clones in this sample may be carry-over from other donors' samples.

CDR3 DNA sequence: TGTGCCAGCAGCTCACCAGGGGCGCCCTCCTACAATGAGCAGTTCTTC. As protein: CASSSPGAPSYNEQFF. J is TRBJ2-1 and V is TRBV7-9, with D possibly matching TRBD1 (6 bases). Trimming shortened V by 4 bases and J by 0 bases, and 13 bases separated the two germline ends. The germline V gene encodes CDR1 SEHNR and CDR2 FQNEAQ (reference sequence). The CDR3 runs to 16 residues.